This is a list of T cell receptor beta chains from one sample in a study of T cell responses to AZD1222 COVID-19 vaccine. The method was immunoSEQ multiplex PCR; TCRdb's version includes in-frame clones alone and lacks a portion of them. The sample lists around 140,000 clones, 85% occurring once. The input for sequencing was peripheral blood, taken 28 days after the second dose of the MenACWY control vaccine. Every receptor here comes from an adult who received the MenACWY meningococcal vaccine as a control. The CDR3 runs from the conserved cysteine through the conserved F or W. D genes are given only for firm matches. The size entry is marked missing in some rows and otherwise reads once, few, many or a size class.

V gene	D gene	clone size	J gene	CDR3 protein	CDR3 DNA
TRBV30	NA	NA	TRBJ1-5	CAWALGGPAYSNQPQHF	TGTGCCTGGGCCCTGGGGGGGCCCGCCTATAGCAATCAGCCCCAGCATTTT
TRBV21-1	NA	once	TRBJ2-1	CASSKDERNEQFF	TGTGCCAGCAGCAAAGACGAGCGTAATGAGCAGTTCTTC
TRBV7-9	TRBD1	once	TRBJ1-1	CASSPGTGGFF	TGTGCCAGCAGCCCAGGGACAGGGGGGTTCTTT
TRBV24-1	NA	NA	TRBJ2-1	CATRNSGTSNEQFF	TGTGCCACCAGGAATTCCGGGACCTCCAATGAGCAGTTCTTC
TRBV6-1	NA	NA	TRBJ1-1	CASSEVAGSNTEAFF	TGTGCCAGCAGTGAAGTCGCAGGGTCGAACACTGAAGCTTTCTTT
TRBV7-9	TRBD2	NA	TRBJ2-7	CASSPGLAGDRAYEQYF	TGTGCCAGCAGCCCCGGACTAGCGGGAGATCGTGCCTACGAGCAGTACTTC
TRBV10-3	TRBD1	NA	TRBJ1-5	CAISDKTGDMNQPQHF	TGTGCCATCAGTGACAAGACAGGGGACATGAATCAGCCCCAGCATTTT
TRBV20-1	NA	NA	TRBJ2-7	CSASSGLVNHEQYF	TGCAGTGCTAGTTCAGGGCTAGTCAACCACGAGCAGTACTTC
TRBV7-9	NA	NA	TRBJ1-1	CASSPPGSNTEAFF	TGTGCCAGCAGCCCGCCCGGGTCGAACACTGAAGCTTTCTTT
TRBV10-1	NA	NA	TRBJ1-2	CASSEPNPGPYGYTF	TGCGCCAGCAGTGAGCCTAACCCGGGGCCTTATGGCTACACCTTC
TRBV7-2	NA	NA	TRBJ2-1	CASSPDVHYNEQFF	TGTGCCAGCAGCCCGGACGTGCACTACAATGAGCAGTTCTTC
TRBV2	NA	NA	TRBJ1-5	CASSALFNQPQHF	TGTGCCAGCAGTGCCCTTTTTAATCAGCCCCAGCATTTT
TRBV27	NA	NA	TRBJ2-1	CASSILSGEMGNEQFF	TGTGCCAGCAGTATTTTGTCCGGGGAAATGGGCAATGAGCAGTTCTTC
TRBV5-1	NA	NA	TRBJ1-1	CASSLEGRTNTEAFF	TGCGCCAGCAGCTTGGAAGGTAGAACCAACACTGAAGCTTTCTTT
TRBV9	TRBD1	once	TRBJ1-5	CASSVVGQGPFRKWCQPQHF	TGTGCCAGCAGCGTAGTGGGACAGGGGCCGTTTAGGAAATGGTGTCAGCCCCAGCATTTT
TRBV9	TRBD1	NA	TRBJ2-3	CASSGTGLTDTQYF	TGTGCCAGCAGCGGGACAGGGCTAACAGATACGCAGTATTTT
TRBV5-4	NA	NA	TRBJ1-4	CASSLGSAGPGNEKLFF	TGTGCCAGCAGCTTGGGTTCTGCAGGCCCAGGTAATGAAAAACTGTTTTTT
TRBV12-2	NA	NA	TRBJ1-6	CASRSPDREEYNSPLHF	TGTGCAAGTCGCTCCCCGGACAGAGAAGAATATAATTCACCCCTCCACTTT
TRBV18	NA	NA	TRBJ2-2	CASSPPGNTGELFF	TGTGCCAGCTCACCACCTGGGAACACCGGGGAGCTGTTTTTT
TRBV5-5	TRBD2	NA	TRBJ2-5	CASSLLAGGLQETQYF	TGTGCCAGCAGCTTACTAGCGGGGGGCCTCCAAGAGACCCAGTACTTC
TRBV5-1	NA	NA	TRBJ2-3	CASSLATGHGTDTQYF	TGCGCCAGCAGCTTGGCCACGGGACACGGAACAGATACGCAGTATTTT
TRBV19	TRBD2	NA	TRBJ2-2	CASNHPWGGPAGTGELFF	TGTGCCAGTAACCATCCCTGGGGGGGACCGGCCGGCACCGGGGAGCTGTTTTTT
TRBV28	TRBD1	NA	TRBJ2-3	CASEGGGTDTQYF	TGTGCCAGCGAAGGGGGCGGCACAGATACGCAGTATTTT
TRBV7-9	NA	NA	TRBJ2-3	CASSLRSRYADTQYF	TGTGCCAGCAGCTTAAGGTCGAGGTACGCAGATACGCAGTATTTT
TRBV4-1	NA	NA	TRBJ1-3	CASSQPTGQAGNTIYF	TGCGCCAGCAGCCAACCGACAGGTCAGGCTGGAAACACCATATATTTT
TRBV6-5	TRBD1	NA	TRBJ1-2	CASRLQGDYGYTF	TGTGCCAGCAGGTTACAGGGGGATTATGGCTACACCTTC
TRBV10-1	NA	NA	TRBJ1-1	CASNTNVGTEAFF	TGCGCCAGCAACACAAACGTCGGCACTGAAGCTTTCTTT
TRBV5-5	TRBD1	NA	TRBJ2-5	CASRRTGGAETQYF	TGTGCCAGCAGGCGGACAGGGGGCGCGGAGACCCAGTACTTC
TRBV11-3	TRBD1	NA	TRBJ1-4	CASSPRTGALNEKLFF	TGTGCCAGCAGCCCACGGACAGGGGCTCTTAATGAAAAACTGTTTTTT
TRBV6-5	NA	few	TRBJ1-1	CASSGANTEAFF	TGTGCCAGCAGCGGGGCAAACACTGAAGCTTTCTTT
TRBV6-6	NA	NA	TRBJ1-3	CASSLLPLATGASSGNTIYF	TGTGCCAGCAGCCTACTACCCCTCGCGACAGGAGCAAGCTCTGGAAACACCATATATTTT
TRBV12-5	NA	NA	TRBJ2-7	CASGSGQFTYEQYF	TGTGCTAGTGGTTCAGGACAGTTCACCTACGAGCAGTACTTC
TRBV3-1/TRBV3-2	NA	once	TRBJ2-7	CASSPRTGGAGGIYEQYF	TGTGCCAGCAGCCCACGCACTGGGGGGGCAGGGGGTATCTACGAGCAGTACTTC
TRBV5-1	NA	NA	TRBJ1-1	CASSPVGVNTEAFF	TGCGCCAGCAGCCCAGTGGGGGTGAACACTGAAGCTTTCTTT
TRBV7-9	NA	NA	TRBJ2-2	CASSPGITGELFF	TGTGCCAGCAGCCCAGGTATCACCGGGGAGCTGTTTTTT
TRBV29-1	NA	NA	TRBJ2-5	CSVLTAYQETQYF	TGCAGCGTCCTGACAGCGTACCAAGAGACCCAGTACTTC
TRBV6-5	NA	NA	TRBJ1-2	CASKPGKIRGYTF	TGTGCCAGCAAACCCGGGAAAATAAGGGGCTACACCTTC
TRBV12-3/TRBV12-4	NA	NA	TRBJ2-7	CASSLGGAGEYF	TGTGCCAGCAGTTTAGGTGGCGCTGGGGAGTACTTC
TRBV28	TRBD2	NA	TRBJ2-2	CASSLGVGGAIANTGELFF	TGTGCCAGCAGTTTAGGAGTCGGGGGGGCCATCGCGAACACCGGGGAGCTGTTTTTT
TRBV6-4	NA	NA	TRBJ1-3	CASSAEFPPGTIYF	TGTGCCAGCAGTGCAGAGTTCCCCCCCGGCACCATATATTTT
TRBV19	NA	NA	TRBJ2-1	CASSPGSIFNEQFF	TGTGCCAGTAGTCCGGGGTCAATATTCAATGAGCAGTTCTTC
TRBV7-9	NA	NA	TRBJ1-1	CASSSAGYTEAFF	TGTGCCAGCAGCTCGGCAGGGTACACTGAAGCTTTCTTT
TRBV4-1	NA	NA	TRBJ2-7	CASSQGGTYYEQYF	TGCGCCAGCAGCCAAGGGGGGACATATTACGAGCAGTACTTC
TRBV7-8	TRBD2	NA	TRBJ2-5	CASSSLSGGAGETQYF	TGTGCCAGCAGCTCCCTTAGCGGGGGGGCCGGGGAGACCCAGTACTTC
TRBV7-2	NA	NA	TRBJ2-5	CASSLNTRLMEETQYF	TGTGCCAGCAGCTTAAACACAAGGCTGATGGAAGAGACCCAGTACTTC